The next 21 T cell receptor beta chains were all read from a single sample in a study of blood T cell repertoires in COVID-19. Data came from immunoSEQ multiplex PCR; TCRdb stores just in-frame clones and leaves some out. The repertoire includes approximately 210,000 clones, 81% of them detected once, and 8.9% sits in the top ten. Sequenced: PBMCs or T cells enriched from blood (not recorded which). These receptors were taken from a woman between 50 and 59 years old with acute COVID-19.

This rearrangement joins TRBV11-3 to TRBJ2-7, with unresolved D. CDR3 length: 14 amino acids. Trimming cost V 3 bases and J 0 bases, with 9 bases left between them. From germline, CDR1 is SGHNT and CDR2 YENEEA. This chain's CDR3 is CASSFEPLSYEQYF. The CDR3 DNA sequence: TGTGCCAGCAGCTTCGAGCCCCTCTCCTACGAGCAGTACTTC. Combining the CDR3 with reference TRBV11-3 and TRBJ2-7 gives the whole variable domain EAGVVQSPRYKIIEKKQPVAFWCNPISGHNTLYWYLQNLGQGPELLIRYENEEAVDDSQLPKDRFSAERLKGVDSTLKIQPAELGDSAVYLCASSFEPLSYEQYFGPGTRLTVT.

The V gene is TRBV7-2, the J gene TRBJ1-2; weak D call: TRBD1 (6 bases). The germline V gene encodes CDR1 SGHTA and CDR2 FQGNSA. V shed 7 bases and J shed 6 bases, with 18 bases lying between them. CDR3 size: 14 residues. CDR3 loop: CASTITKQGDGYTF. CDR3 DNA: TGTGCCAGCACAATTACGAAACAGGGCGATGGCTACACCTTC.

The chain joins TRBV5-1 to TRBJ2-1; 9 nucleotides match TRBD1. The germline CDR1 and CDR2 sequences are SGHRS and YFSETQ. The junction had 17 bases not matched to a gene; V was cut back by 3 bases and J by 1 base. This CDR3 region has 20 residues. The CDR3 nucleotides are TGCGCCAGCAGCTCCACCTCCCGGGACAGGGTCCCAGGTTCCTACAATGAGCAGTTCTTC. Protein: CASSSTSRDRVPGSYNEQFF.

The rearrangement links TRBV5-1 to TRBJ2-1; perhaps TRBD2 as D (6 bases). The CDR3 has 14 residues. With 2 bases removed from V and 4 bases from J, the gap between germline ends came to 10 bases. In germline, CDR1 is SGHRS, CDR2 YFSETQ. CDR3 DNA: TGCGCCAGCAGCTTAGGTAGCGGTTACAATGAGCAGTTCTTC. Translation gives CASSLGSGYNEQFF.

The chain combines TRBV5-1 with TRBJ2-7; weak D call: TRBD2 (6 bases). Trimming took 3 bases from V and 0 from J, leaving 13 bases between them. Germline values: CDR1 SGHRS, CDR2 YFSETQ. CDR3 length: 15 amino acids. The CDR3 loop reads CASSYDDGSSYEQYF. The CDR3 nucleotides are TGCGCCAGCAGCTATGACGACGGGAGCTCCTACGAGCAGTACTTC.

The V gene is TRBV20-1, the J gene TRBJ1-2; D ambiguous. CDR1 and CDR2 from the germline V gene are DFQATT and SNEGSKA (reference sequence). The CDR3 spans 11 residues. The V end lost 6 bases, the J end lost 4 bases, and 9 bases lay between the germline ends. The CDR3, as DNA: TGCAGTGCAACCGGACTCTATGGCTACACCTTC. It yields the protein CSATGLYGYTF.

The rearrangement links TRBV19 to TRBJ1-1; D unclear. V lost 3 bases and J 4 bases, leaving 15 bases between the germline ends. Germline values: CDR1 LNHDA, CDR2 SQIVND (reference sequence). CDR3 length: 15 residues. The CDR3 spells CASSMEGIYSTEAFF. In DNA, the CDR3 is TGTGCCAGTAGTATGGAAGGAATATACAGCACTGAAGCTTTCTTT.

The chain recombines TRBV12-1 with TRBJ2-1; the table calls TRBD2, which could not be checked here. TRBV12-1 is reported as a pseudogene. This CDR3 comprises 16 residues. The CDR3 loop is CASSLGGVGFYNEQFF. The CDR3 nucleotides read TGTGCCAGCAGCTTGGGAGGTGTAGGGTTCTACAATGAGCAGTTCTTC.

This clone is a singleton in its sample. The chain recombines TRBV9 with TRBJ2-1; 15 nucleotides align to TRBD2. V shed 3 bases, J shed 9 bases, and the junction held 4 bases outside the gene matches. From germline, CDR1 is SGDLS and CDR2 YYNGEE. This CDR3 spans 15 amino acids. DNA of the CDR3: TGTGCCAGCAGCGCCGGACTAGCGGGAGGGGTTGAGCAGTTCTTC. It is translated as CASSAGLAGGVEQFF. Combining the CDR3 with reference TRBV9 and TRBJ2-1 gives the whole variable domain DSGVTQTPKHLITATGQRVTLRCSPRSGDLSVYWYQQSLDQGLQFLIQYYNGEERAKGNILERFSAQQFPDLHSELNLSSLELGDSALYFCASSAGLAGGVEQFFGPGTRLTVL.

The gene calls are TRBV18 and TRBJ1-1; possible D gene TRBD1, 5 bases. With 0 bases removed from V and 6 bases from J, the gap between germline ends came to 8 bases. This CDR3 is built from 13 residues. CDR1 is KGHSH, CDR2 LQKENI, per germline. Written as DNA, the CDR3 is TGTGCCAGCTCACCACCAACAGGAGCTGAAGCTTTCTTT. Translated: CASSPPTGAEAFF.

This chain uses TRBV20-1 with TRBJ2-7; TRBD1 might be the D (5 bases). CDR1 and CDR2 from the germline V gene are DFQATT and SNEGSKA (reference sequence). Trimming cost V 3 bases and J 3 bases, with 9 bases left between them. The CDR3 is 12 residues long. Here the CDR3 DNA reads TGCAGTGCTAGTAATCAGGGCTACGAGCAGTACTTC. Amino acid sequence: CSASNQGYEQYF.

The chain uses TRBV28 and TRBJ2-7, with 11 bases matching TRBD1. CDR3 length: 15 residues. V shed 3 bases and J 3 bases; nucleotides not matched to a gene: 4. Germline V lookup: CDR1 MDHEN, CDR2 SYDVKM. CDR3 sequence reads: CASSFVGTGGYEQYF. The CDR3 DNA is TGTGCCAGCAGTTTCGTAGGGACAGGGGGCTACGAGCAGTACTTC. Full variable domain (outside the CDR3, taken from reference TRBV28 and TRBJ2-7): DVKVTQSSRYLVKRTGEKVFLECVQDMDHENMFWYRQDPGLGLRLIYFSYDVKMKEKGDIPEGYSVSREKKERFSLILESASTNQTSMYLCASSFVGTGGYEQYFGPGTRLTVT.

A single count supports this clone. The chain recombines TRBV18 with TRBJ1-4; D is possibly TRBD1 (5 bases). Trimming shortened V by 1 base and J by 2 bases, and 17 bases separated the two germline ends. The CDR3 is 18 residues long. Germline CDR1 KGHSH, CDR2 LQKENI. Here the CDR3 DNA reads TGTGCCAGCTCACCACGCAGGGTCGAAGGTCCCACTAATGAAAAACTGTTTTTT. This encodes CASSPRRVEGPTNEKLFF.

The rearrangement joins TRBV5-4 to TRBJ1-3, with D unresolved. This CDR3 has 17 amino acids. Germline V gene data show CDR1 as SGHNT and CDR2 as YYREEE (reference sequence). Deletions cut 0 bases from V and 4 bases from J, with 17 bases between. The CDR3 is CASSLAGGSTAGNTIYF. CDR3 in DNA: TGTGCCAGCAGCTTGGCCGGCGGCAGCACTGCAGGAAACACCATATATTTT.

The V gene is TRBV28, the J gene TRBJ1-3; tentative D call: TRBD1 (5 bases). Trimming removed 10 bases at V and 0 bases at J, with 10 bases between. The CDR3 has 13 amino acids. Germline CDR1 and CDR2: MDHEN and SYDVKM. The CDR3 nucleotides read TGTGCCACCCATCAGGGCTCTGGAAACACCATATATTTT. Its protein is CATHQGSGNTIYF.

This clone appeared a single time. V usage is TRBV9 and J usage is TRBJ2-2; 8 bases line up with TRBD2. V shed 2 bases and J 6 bases; nucleotides not matched to a gene: 6. The CDR3 spans 15 residues. Germline CDR1 SGDLS, CDR2 YYNGEE. The CDR3: CASSVRGGSAGELFF. The CDR3 DNA follows: TGTGCCAGCAGCGTCCGGGGGGGTTCCGCCGGGGAGCTGTTTTTT.

This chain joins TRBV5-1 and TRBJ1-5; D possibly corresponds to TRBD1 (5 bases). V lost 1 base, J lost 3 bases, and 14 bases lay in between. This CDR3 is built from 16 residues. Looked up from germline, CDR1 is SGHRS and CDR2 is YFSETQ. This CDR3 reads CASSLSGGSINQPQHF. CDR3 sequence (DNA): TGCGCCAGCAGCTTGAGCGGGGGATCGATCAATCAGCCCCAGCATTTT.

This clone occurred once. V usage is TRBV6-6 and J usage is TRBJ2-3; 8 nucleotides match TRBD2. Unmatched junction bases numbered 11, after V lost 7 bases and J lost 8 bases. Germline CDR1 MNHNY, CDR2 SVGAGI (reference sequence). The CDR3 length is 14 residues. CDR3 coding DNA: TGTGCCAGCACGTCGGGGGGGGCTGGAAGTACGCAGTATTTT. Translation: CASTSGGAGSTQYF.

The chain recombines TRBV11-2 with TRBJ2-5, with 11 bases that match TRBD2. Germline CDR1 reads SGHAT; CDR2 reads FQNNGV. The CDR3 length is 17 residues. With 3 bases clipped from V and 5 bases from J, the junction kept 11 bases outside the gene matches. In nucleotides, the CDR3 is TGTGCCAGCAGCTTTACCCATAGCGGGAGGGCAACGGAGACCCAGTACTTC. Protein sequence: CASSFTHSGRATETQYF.

The chain combines TRBV19 with TRBJ2-3; 12 bases match TRBD2. The germline V gene encodes CDR1 LNHDA and CDR2 SQIVND (reference sequence). Germline trimming cut 3 bases from V and 6 bases from J; bases unmatched to any gene: 10. The CDR3 loop spans 17 amino acids. This chain's CDR3 is CASSMGLAGPTYDTQYF. CDR3 in DNA: TGTGCCAGTAGTATGGGACTAGCGGGCCCTACGTACGATACGCAGTATTTT. The full variable domain, in which reference TRBV19 and TRBJ2-3 provide the parts outside the CDR3, is DGGITQSPKYLFRKEGQNVTLSCEQNLNHDAMYWYRQDPGQGLRLIYYSQIVNDFQKGDIAEGYSVSREKKESFPLTVTSAQKNPTAFYLCASSMGLAGPTYDTQYFGPGTRLTVL.

The chain recombines TRBV12-3 or TRBV12-4 with TRBJ2-5; no firm D call. With 3 bases removed from V and 4 bases from J, the gap between germline ends came to 9 bases. The CDR3 is 13 residues long. DNA for the CDR3: TGTGCCAGCAGTTTCGTTTCGGGAGAGACCCAGTACTTC. Translated: CASSFVSGETQYF.